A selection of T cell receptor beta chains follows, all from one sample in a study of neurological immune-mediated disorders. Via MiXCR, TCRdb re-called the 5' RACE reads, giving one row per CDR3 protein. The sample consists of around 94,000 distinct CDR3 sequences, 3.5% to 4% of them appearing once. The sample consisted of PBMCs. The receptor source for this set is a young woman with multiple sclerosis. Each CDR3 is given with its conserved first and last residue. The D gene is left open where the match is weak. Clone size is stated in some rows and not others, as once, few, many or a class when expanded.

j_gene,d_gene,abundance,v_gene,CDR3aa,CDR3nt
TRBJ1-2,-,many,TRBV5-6,CASSLRNGYTF,TGTGCCAGCAGCTTACGGAATGGCTACACCTTC
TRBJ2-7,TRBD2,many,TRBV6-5,CASSYDLAGSEEEQYF,TGTGCCAGCAGTTATGATCTAGCGGGCTCCGAGGAGGAGCAGTACTTC
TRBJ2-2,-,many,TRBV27,CASSSNTFTGELFF,TGTGCCAGCAGTTCCAACACCTTCACCGGGGAGCTGTTTTTT
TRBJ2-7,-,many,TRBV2,CASRQSSYEQYF,TGTGCCAGCAGACAGAGCTCCTACGAGCAGTACTTC
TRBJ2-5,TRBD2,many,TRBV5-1,CASSLGLAGAETQYF,TGCGCCAGCAGCTTAGGACTAGCGGGAGCAGAGACCCAGTACTTC
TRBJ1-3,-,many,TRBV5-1,CASSSDMNSGNTIYF,TGCGCCAGCAGCTCGGACATGAACTCTGGAAACACCATATATTTT
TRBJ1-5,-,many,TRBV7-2,CASSLGAVYSNQPQHF,TGTGCCAGCAGCTTAGGGGCAGTTTATAGCAATCAGCCCCAGCATTTT
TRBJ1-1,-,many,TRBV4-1,CASSPLVGGRVTGTEAFF,TGCGCCAGCAGCCCCCTCGTTGGAGGGAGGGTTACGGGCACTGAAGCTTTCTTT
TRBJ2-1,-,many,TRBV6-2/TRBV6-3,CASSSGTTSPHEQFF,TGTGCCAGCAGTTCGGGCACCACTAGTCCCCATGAGCAGTTCTTC
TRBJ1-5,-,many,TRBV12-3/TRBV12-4,CASSRVPNQPQHF,TGTGCCAGCAGCCGGGTCCCCAATCAGCCCCAGCATTTT
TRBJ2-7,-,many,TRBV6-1,CASSESRGSEKSYEQYF,TGTGCCAGCAGTGAATCAAGGGGGAGTGAGAAGTCCTACGAGCAGTACTTC
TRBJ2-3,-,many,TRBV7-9,CASSYQGTLSGTQYF,TGTGCCAGCAGTTATCAGGGGACCCTAAGTGGTACGCAGTATTTT
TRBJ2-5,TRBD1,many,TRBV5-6,CASSLFGQGAFETQYF,TGTGCCAGCAGCTTGTTCGGACAGGGGGCGTTTGAGACCCAGTACTTC
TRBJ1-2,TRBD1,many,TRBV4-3,CASSQQTGGFDYGYTF,TGCGCCAGCAGCCAACAGACAGGGGGCTTTGACTATGGCTACACCTTC
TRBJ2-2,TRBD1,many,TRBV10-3,CAITEQGSTGELFF,TGTGCCATCACGGAACAGGGGAGCACCGGGGAGCTGTTTTTT
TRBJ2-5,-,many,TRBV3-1,CASSQAPGGKETQYF,TGTGCCAGCAGCCAAGCCCCCGGGGGAAAAGAGACCCAGTACTTC
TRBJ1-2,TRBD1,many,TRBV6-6,CASSETGEYGYTF,TGTGCCAGCAGCGAGACAGGGGAGTATGGCTACACCTTC
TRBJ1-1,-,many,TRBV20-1,CSARGHLNTEAFF,TGCAGTGCTAGAGGGCATTTGAACACTGAAGCTTTCTTT
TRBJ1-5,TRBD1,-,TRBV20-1,CSEGQGASQPQHF,TGCAGTGAAGGACAGGGGGCGTCTCAGCCCCAGCATTTT
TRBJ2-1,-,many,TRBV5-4,CASSLGSDYEQFF,TGTGCCAGCAGCTTGGGGTCCGATTATGAGCAGTTCTTC
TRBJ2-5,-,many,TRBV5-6,CASSLGLSPETQYF,TGTGCCAGCAGCTTGGGGCTATCGCCGGAGACCCAGTACTTC
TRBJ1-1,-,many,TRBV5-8,CASSPQVVRMNTEAFF,TGTGCCAGCAGCCCCCAAGTGGTCCGGATGAACACTGAAGCTTTCTTT
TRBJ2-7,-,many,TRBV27,CASSPRGGAYEQYF,TGTGCCAGCAGTCCCCGCGGCGGGGCCTACGAGCAGTACTTC
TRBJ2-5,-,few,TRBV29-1,CSVEGDWGQYF,TGCAGCGTTGAGGGGGATTGGGGCCAGTACTTC
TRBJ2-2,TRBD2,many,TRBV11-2,CASRTLAGDHTGELFF,TGTGCCAGCAGAACCTTAGCGGGGGATCACACCGGGGAGCTGTTTTTT
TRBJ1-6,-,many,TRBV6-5,CASRTDINSPLHF,TGTGCCAGCAGAACGGACATTAATTCACCCCTCCACTTT
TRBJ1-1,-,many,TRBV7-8,CASSLNSIWGHVMNTEAFF,TGTGCCAGCAGCTTAAATAGTATTTGGGGACATGTTATGAACACTGAAGCTTTCTTT
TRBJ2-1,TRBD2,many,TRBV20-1,CSAGGGPPYNEQFF,TGCAGTGCCGGGGGGGGTCCCCCCTACAATGAGCAGTTCTTC
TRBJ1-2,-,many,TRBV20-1,CSARDFDRNYGYTF,TGCAGTGCTAGAGATTTCGACAGAAACTATGGCTACACCTTC
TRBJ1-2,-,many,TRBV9,CASSVEGNNYGYTF,TGTGCCAGCAGCGTAGAGGGGAATAACTATGGCTACACCTTC
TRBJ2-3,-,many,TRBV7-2,CASSSGPSTDTQYF,TGTGCCAGCAGCTCCGGTCCTAGCACAGATACGCAGTATTTT
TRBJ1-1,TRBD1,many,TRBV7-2,CASSSQSDRAIEAFF,TGTGCCAGCAGCTCTCAATCGGACAGGGCGATTGAAGCTTTCTTT
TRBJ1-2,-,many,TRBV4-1,CASSQVRMDHYGYTF,TGCGCCAGCAGCCAAGTTAGAATGGATCACTATGGCTACACCTTC
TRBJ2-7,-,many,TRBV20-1,CSATGSYPTYEQYF,TGCAGTGCGACCGGGTCCTATCCTACCTACGAGCAGTACTTC
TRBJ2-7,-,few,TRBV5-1,CASSLSGGNHYEQYF,TGCGCCAGCAGCTTGTCCGGCGGCAACCACTACGAGCAGTACTTC
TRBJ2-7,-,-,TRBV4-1,CASSQLGPILTYEQYF,TGCGCCAGCAGCCAATTAGGTCCGATCCTCACCTACGAGCAGTACTTC
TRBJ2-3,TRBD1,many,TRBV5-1,CASRFGTGGETQYF,TGCGCCAGCAGGTTTGGGACAGGGGGCGAAACGCAGTATTTT
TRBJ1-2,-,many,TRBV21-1,CASSKVNQKGRGYTF,TGTGCCAGCAGCAAAGTCAACCAAAAGGGCCGTGGCTACACCTTC
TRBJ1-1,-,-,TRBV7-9,CDSSLGNTEAFF,TGTGACAGCAGCTTAGGGAACACTGAAGCTTTCTTT
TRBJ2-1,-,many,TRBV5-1,CASSLEAGPSYNEQFF,TGCGCCAGCAGCTTGGAAGCGGGCCCTTCCTACAATGAGCAGTTCTTC
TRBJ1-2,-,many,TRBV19,CASSKTPTSNYGYTF,TGTGCCAGTAGTAAGACACCTACTTCTAACTATGGCTACACCTTC
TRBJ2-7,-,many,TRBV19,CASSMTASYEQYF,TGTGCCAGTAGCATGACGGCCTCCTACGAGCAGTACTTC
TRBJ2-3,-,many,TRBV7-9,CASSLAGGVGADTQYF,TGTGCCAGCAGCTTAGCGGGGGGCGTTGGCGCAGATACGCAGTATTTT
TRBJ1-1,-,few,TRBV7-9,CASSLDGGNTEAFF,TGTGCCAGCAGCTTAGACGGCGGGAACACTGAAGCTTTCTTT
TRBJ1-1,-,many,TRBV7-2,CASSPARGRAEAFF,TGTGCCAGCAGCCCAGCCCGGGGGCGGGCTGAAGCTTTCTTT
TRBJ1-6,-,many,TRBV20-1,CSASSSQQNSPLHF,TGCAGTGCTAGTTCCTCCCAGCAGAATTCACCCCTCCACTTT